What follows are 25 T cell receptor beta chains derived from one specimen sequenced in a study of blood T cell repertoires in COVID-19. Measured with immunoSEQ multiplex PCR; TCRdb has only the in-frame clones, and not every one. The sample carries about 260,000 clones, 90% recorded once. Sequencing was carried out using PBMCs or T cells enriched from blood (not recorded which). These receptors all stem from a man aged 50 or older who had been exposed to COVID-19.

The rearrangement joins TRBV24-1 to TRBJ2-3, with D perhaps matching TRBD2 (6 bases). Looked up from germline, CDR1 is KGHDR and CDR2 is SFDVKD. Trimming took off 5 bases at V and 2 bases at J, with 16 bases between the two ends. The length of the CDR3 is 16 residues. CDR3 sequence (DNA): TGTGCCACCAGTGTCGGCTCCCGGGGGTTCACAGATACGCAGTATTTT. The encoded protein is CATSVGSRGFTDTQYF.

The chain joins TRBV6-5 to TRBJ1-5, with D perhaps TRBD1 (5 bases). The germline V gene has CDR1 MNHEY and CDR2 SVGAGI. The CDR3 has 15 amino acids. Trimming took off 8 bases at V and 7 bases at J, with 21 bases between the two ends. In DNA, the CDR3 is TGTGCCAGCGTACGTCCGGTTGTGGGGGGACAGCCCCAGCATTTT. It yields the protein CASVRPVVGGQPQHF.

The chain combines TRBV11-1 with TRBJ2-2, with D unclear. The CDR3 contains 15 residues. Germline V CDR1 and CDR2: SGHAT, FQDESV (reference sequence). Trimming removed 1 base at V and 6 bases at J, with 12 bases between. CDR3 sequence: CASSLGAFVAGELFF. The CDR3 DNA follows: TGTGCCAGCAGCTTAGGGGCTTTTGTGGCCGGGGAGCTGTTTTTT.

The genes are TRBV29-1 and TRBJ2-1; TRBD1 aligns across 10 bases. The germline gives CDR1 SQVTM, CDR2 ANQGSEA. The trim removed 8 bases at V and 3 bases at J, leaving 7 bases unmatched. The CDR3 runs to 14 residues. The CDR3 sequence is CSLRRDRGYNEQFF. DNA of the CDR3: TGCAGCCTGAGGAGGGACAGGGGCTACAATGAGCAGTTCTTC.

This chain connects TRBV27 to TRBJ1-5; 9 bases align to TRBD1. Germline CDR1 is MNHEY and CDR2 is SMNVEV (reference sequence). The CDR3 runs 14 residues. V shed 3 bases, J shed 7 bases, and the junction held 4 bases outside the gene matches. The CDR3 nucleotides read TGTGCCAGCAGTTTCACAGGGGGCGGACAGCCCCAGCATTTT. It translates to CASSFTGGGQPQHF.

The rearrangement uses TRBV9 and TRBJ1-3; possible D gene TRBD1, 6 bases. CDR3 length: 16 amino acids. Germline V gene data show CDR1 as SGDLS and CDR2 as YYNGEE. Trimming pared 2 bases from V and 4 bases from J, leaving 16 bases between. The CDR3 sequence is CASSVTGGAGGNTIYF. In nucleotides, the CDR3 is TGTGCCAGCAGCGTTACGGGGGGCGCAGGGGGAAACACCATATATTTT. Full variable domain (outside the CDR3, taken from reference TRBV9 and TRBJ1-3): DSGVTQTPKHLITATGQRVTLRCSPRSGDLSVYWYQQSLDQGLQFLIQYYNGEERAKGNILERFSAQQFPDLHSELNLSSLELGDSALYFCASSVTGGAGGNTIYFGEGSWLTVV.

The chain joins TRBV29-1 to TRBJ1-2, with D unclear. Trimming removed 3 bases from V and 3 bases from J, with 5 bases in between. The CDR3 consists of 11 residues. CDR1 is SQVTM, CDR2 ANQGSEA, per germline. DNA for the CDR3: TGCAGCGTTGACCGGGACTATGGCTACACCTTC. It is translated as CSVDRDYGYTF.

This clone was detected only once. The chain combines TRBV30 with TRBJ2-1; maybe TRBD1 (6 bases). Trimming removed 1 base at V and 8 bases at J, with 24 bases between. The length of the CDR3 is 17 residues. Germline V CDR1 and CDR2: GTSNPN, SVGIG (reference sequence). CDR3 sequence: CAWSAISGTRQVDEQFF. The CDR3 DNA is TGTGCCTGGAGTGCTATTTCGGGAACCCGACAGGTAGATGAGCAGTTCTTC.

The chain couples TRBV5-1 to TRBJ2-1, with 7 bases aligning to TRBD2. From germline, CDR1 is SGHRS and CDR2 YFSETQ. V dropped 4 bases and J dropped 2; count of bases not matched to a gene: 9. The CDR3 is 16 amino acids. CDR3 bases: TGCGCCAGCAGCAGCGATCCGACTAGCCCCTACAATGAGCAGTTCTTC. Its protein is CASSSDPTSPYNEQFF.

The rearrangement joins TRBV9 to TRBJ2-1; 8 positions match TRBD2. J was trimmed by 6 bases and V by 0 bases; bases with no gene match: 11. Germline V lookup: CDR1 SGDLS, CDR2 YYNGEE. The CDR3 sequence is 17 residues long. The CDR3 coding sequence is TGTGCCAGCAGCGTAGCTAGTACCGCGGGGGGCCCCAATGAGCAGTTCTTC. It yields the protein CASSVASTAGGPNEQFF. The whole variable domain, remainder taken from reference TRBV9 and TRBJ2-1, is DSGVTQTPKHLITATGQRVTLRCSPRSGDLSVYWYQQSLDQGLQFLIQYYNGEERAKGNILERFSAQQFPDLHSELNLSSLELGDSALYFCASSVASTAGGPNEQFFGPGTRLTVL.

The DNA for the CDR3 is TGTGCCAGCAGCTTAGGGCAGGGTAACGTCCCGGTCTATGGCTACACCTTC. It encodes CASSLGQGNVPVYGYTF. The rearrangement links TRBV5-6 to TRBJ1-2; D is possibly TRBD1 (5 bases). Per germline, CDR1 SGHDT and CDR2 YYEEEE. This CDR3 contains 17 residues. V lost 2 bases and J 4 bases, leaving 21 bases between the germline ends.

The J gene is TRBJ2-3, the V gene TRBV7-3, with D maybe TRBD1 (5 bases). The germline CDR1 and CDR2 sequences are SGHTA and FQGTGA. This CDR3 is built from 15 residues. With 4 bases removed from V and 4 bases from J, the gap between germline ends came to 15 bases. CDR3 region: CASSSYRTPADTQYF. CDR3 nucleotides: TGTGCCAGCAGCTCCTACAGGACCCCGGCAGATACGCAGTATTTT.

J is TRBJ2-1 and V is TRBV29-1; TRBD2 aligns across 7 bases. The CDR3 length is 12 residues. V gave up 4 bases and J gave up 6 bases; unmatched junction bases: 3. CDR1 SQVTM and CDR2 ANQGSEA come from the germline V gene. CDR3 residues: CSVVPGGNEQFF. The CDR3 bases are TGCAGCGTTGTCCCGGGAGGCAATGAGCAGTTCTTC.

The chain couples TRBV5-1 to TRBJ2-7; 7 positions match TRBD1. Germline V lookup: CDR1 SGHRS, CDR2 YFSETQ. V was pared by 3 bases and J by 1 base, with 7 bases of the junction left unmatched. The CDR3 length is 15 residues. The CDR3, as DNA: TGCGCCAGCAGCTACGCAGGGGGTCGATCCTACGAGCAGTACGTC. It yields the protein CASSYAGGRSYEQYV.

This chain connects TRBV4-1 to TRBJ2-7, with a tentative D call TRBD2 (5 bases). The germline CDR1 and CDR2 sequences are MGHRA and YSYEKL. V lost 0 bases and J 5 bases, leaving 23 bases between the germline ends. The CDR3 contains 18 residues. CDR3: CASSQDRSREILSDEQYV. In DNA form, the CDR3 reads TGCGCCAGCAGCCAAGATAGGTCGAGGGAAATATTGTCGGACGAGCAGTACGTC.

CDR3 loop: CASSSSGTSGTSEQYV. CDR3 coding DNA: TGTGCCAGCAGCTCCTCGGGGACTAGCGGGACTTCCGAGCAGTACGTC. V and J are TRBV7-2 and TRBJ2-7; 13 nucleotides align to TRBD2. This CDR3 region has 16 residues. The V gene's germline CDR1 is SGHTA and CDR2 FQGNSA. V gave up 4 bases and J gave up 6 bases; unmatched junction bases: 9.

The genes are TRBV7-9 and TRBJ2-3; 8 positions agree with TRBD2. The V and J ends lost 4 bases and 7 bases, in that order; junction bases with no gene match: 13. Germline CDR1 and CDR2: SEHNR and FQNEAQ (reference sequence). The CDR3 consists of 16 residues. The CDR3 nucleotides read TGTGCCAGCAGCTCTGCGGCTGGATTAGCGGGGAATACGCAGTATTTT. This sequence encodes CASSSAAGLAGNTQYF.

V and J are TRBV28 and TRBJ2-5; TRBD2 aligns across 8 bases. CDR1 is MDHEN and CDR2 is SYDVKM in the germline V gene. The CDR3 runs to 16 residues. The V gene end was trimmed by 3 bases and the J gene end by 5 bases; junction bases not matched to a gene: 11. As DNA, the CDR3 is TGTGCCAGCAGTTTGTATACCGGGACTAGGAGTGAGACCCAGTACTTC. Translated, it gives CASSLYTGTRSETQYF.

The V gene is TRBV2, the J gene TRBJ1-4; 9 bases are shared with TRBD1. J was trimmed by 8 bases and V by 6 bases; bases with no gene match: 4. In germline, CDR1 is SNHLY, CDR2 FYNNEI. The CDR3 is 13 residues long. The CDR3 DNA reads as TGTGCCAGCAGGGTGGGACAGGGAGAAAAACTGTTTTTT. Amino acids: CASRVGQGEKLFF.

The CDR3 DNA reads as TGTGCCAGCGCCAGAACTAGGGCCTACACAGATACGCAGTATTTT. This sequence encodes CASARTRAYTDTQYF. This chain connects TRBV6-5 to TRBJ2-3; D may be TRBD2 (5 bases). The length of the CDR3 is 15 residues. Trimming stripped 8 bases from V and 2 bases from J, with 17 bases between. Germline V lookup: CDR1 MNHEY, CDR2 SVGAGI.

V gene TRBV4-1 combines with J gene TRBJ2-2; 7 positions match TRBD1. V shed 7 bases and J 1 base; nucleotides not matched to a gene: 3. CDR1 and CDR2 (germline): MGHRA, YSYEKL. CDR3 length equals 14 residues. The CDR3 region is CASKAGGNTGELFF. The CDR3 bases are TGCGCCAGCAAGGCAGGGGGGAACACCGGGGAGCTGTTTTTT.

The chain uses TRBV2 and TRBJ1-1, with D uncertain. Trimming stripped 4 bases from V and 10 bases from J, with 4 bases between. Per the germline V gene, CDR1 is SNHLY and CDR2 is FYNNEI. The CDR3 runs to 9 residues. This chain's CDR3 is CASSVIAFF. Here the CDR3 DNA reads TGTGCCAGCAGTGTCATAGCTTTCTTT.

This sequence joins TRBV11-3 and TRBJ2-5; a possible D gene is TRBD1 (5 bases). The CDR3 consists of 17 residues. Trimming pared 4 bases from V and 0 bases from J, leaving 18 bases between. Germline values: CDR1 SGHNT, CDR2 YENEEA. This CDR3 reads CASSSPRQLVYQETQYF. The DNA for the CDR3 is TGTGCCAGCAGCTCACCCCGACAGCTCGTATACCAAGAGACCCAGTACTTC.

The J gene is TRBJ2-2, the V gene TRBV7-9; possible D gene TRBD1, 6 bases. V was shortened by 3 bases and J by 8 bases, with 16 bases between the two germline ends. Germline V gene data show CDR1 as SEHNR and CDR2 as FQNEAQ (reference sequence). The length of the CDR3 is 15 residues. The CDR3 region is CASSFSGTSTGELFF. The CDR3 nucleotides are TGTGCCAGCAGCTTCTCCGGGACATCCACGGGGGAGCTGTTTTTT.

J is TRBJ1-5 and V is TRBV28; weak D call: TRBD1 (6 bases). Germline V lookup: CDR1 MDHEN, CDR2 SYDVKM. The CDR3 sequence is 18 residues long. Trimming shortened V by 2 bases and J by 5 bases, and 22 bases separated the two germline ends. CDR3 region: CASSLGRGLRDTHQPQHF. CDR3 in DNA: TGTGCCAGCAGTTTAGGCCGGGGTTTACGGGACACGCATCAGCCCCAGCATTTT.